The rows below give T cell receptor beta chains drawn from one sample of a study of early T cells in non-severe SARS-CoV-2 infection. TCRdb processed the 5' RACE reads anew with MiXCR; each CDR3 protein has one entry. The sample has about 64,000 distinct CDR3 sequences, 10% to 15% seen once. The sample consisted of whole blood, taken at baseline. These receptors all stem from an adult who was a healthcare worker with PCR-confirmed SARS-CoV-2 infection or an uninfected control (not recorded which). The CDR3 runs from the conserved cysteine through the conserved F or W. D genes are given only for firm matches. Rows may omit the clone size; those that give it use once, few, many or a size class.

>TRBJ2-5|16|TRBD1|TRBV18|few
TGTGCCAGCTCACCTTCTCGGACAGGGGTAGGAGAGACCCAGTACTTC
CASSPSRTGVGETQYF
>TRBJ2-7|16|TRBD2|TRBV11-2|.
TGTGCCAGCAGCGAAGGACTAGCGGCGGATATGGGAGAGCAGTACTTC
CASSEGLAADMGEQYF
>TRBJ2-7|11|.|TRBV6-2/TRBV6-3|many
TGTGCCAGCAGCTCACTCAACGAGCAGTACTTC
CASSSLNEQYF
>TRBJ2-1|15|.|TRBV12-3/TRBV12-4|many
TGTGCCAGCAGTTTCAGTAGTCCAACCTACAATGAGCAGTTCTTC
CASSFSSPTYNEQFF
>TRBJ2-3|14|TRBD2|TRBV30|few
TGTGCCTGGAGTAAGGTAGCGGGGGGGGATACGCAGTATTTT
CAWSKVAGGDTQYF
>TRBJ2-3|15|TRBD2|TRBV27|few
TGTGCCAGCATGGTCACGGGGGGGCGGGCAGATACGCAGTATTTT
CASMVTGGRADTQYF
>TRBJ1-6|15|.|TRBV20-1|.
TGCAGTGCTCCTGCTTGGGGCTCCTATAATTCACCCCTCCACTTT
CSAPAWGSYNSPLHF
>TRBJ1-6|16|TRBD1|TRBV6-1|.
TGTGCCAGCAGCGCACAGGGGGCGCAGGGTAATTCACCCCTCCACTTT
CASSAQGAQGNSPLHF
>TRBJ2-1|13|.|TRBV28|many
TGTGCCAGCAGTAGGGGGGGATTTAATGAGCAGTTCTTC
CASSRGGFNEQFF
>TRBJ2-3|13|TRBD2|TRBV5-4|.
TGTGCCAGCAAAGCCAGCGGGGGTTATACGCAGTATTTT
CASKASGGYTQYF
>TRBJ2-1|16|TRBD2|TRBV9|.
TGTGCCAGCAGCGTCCAACCTAGCGGGAGGATCAATGAGCAGTTCTTC
CASSVQPSGRINEQFF
>TRBJ1-2|14|.|TRBV4-1|.
TGCGCCAGCAGCCACAAAGGAGGTTCCTATGGCTACACCTTC
CASSHKGGSYGYTF
>TRBJ1-1|14|.|TRBV3-1|many
TGTGCCAGCAGCCAAGTGACAGGCAAGAGTGAAGCTTTCTTT
CASSQVTGKSEAFF
>TRBJ2-3|18|TRBD2|TRBV28|many
TGTGCCAGCAGTTTATACCAAACTAGCGGCACTAGCACAGATACGCAGTATTTT
CASSLYQTSGTSTDTQYF
>TRBJ2-6|16|.|TRBV6-5|.
TGTGCCAGCACCCCTCGGGTGTCCTCTGGGGCCAACGTCCTGATTTTC
CASTPRVSSGANVLIF
>TRBJ2-2|18|TRBD2|TRBV11-2|many
TGTGCCAGCAGCTTGAAACACCGACTAGCTTTGAACACCGGGGAGCTGTTTTTT
CASSLKHRLALNTGELFF
>TRBJ1-1|13|.|TRBV6-5|.
TGTGCCAGCAGCTCACAGGGAAGCACTGAAGCTTTCTTT
CASSSQGSTEAFF
>TRBJ1-2|14|.|TRBV5-4|many
TGTGCCAGCAGCTCCATCTGGAAGGACTATGGCTACACCTTC
CASSSIWKDYGYTF
>TRBJ2-2|14|.|TRBV19|.
TGTGCCAGTAGTAGTGCGAGGGGAGACGGGGAGCTGTTTTTT
CASSSARGDGELFF
>TRBJ2-1|14|TRBD2|TRBV24-1|.
TGTGCCATCGGGAGGGGGAGCTCCTACAATGAGCAGTTCTTC
CAIGRGSSYNEQFF
>TRBJ2-1|16|.|TRBV7-9|few
TGTGCCAGCAGACCAAACCGACAGGACCCCTACAATGAGCAGTTCTTC
CASRPNRQDPYNEQFF
>TRBJ1-1|14|.|TRBV4-2|many
TGTGCCAGCAGCCAAGACGCATGGGAGGTTGAAGCTTTCTTT
CASSQDAWEVEAFF
>TRBJ1-1|14|TRBD1|TRBV11-2|few
TGTGCCAGCAGCTCGGGACAGGGCGTCGCTGAAGCTTTCTTT
CASSSGQGVAEAFF
>TRBJ2-2|16|.|TRBV6-6|.
TGTGCCAGCAGTTACCTAGCGCCAAAGAACACCGGGGAGCTGTTTTTT
CASSYLAPKNTGELFF
>TRBJ1-1|13|.|TRBV29-1|few
TGCAGCGTCCTCGCCCCTAATTTGGTAGAAGCTTTCTTT
CSVLAPNLVEAFF
>TRBJ2-1|12|TRBD1|TRBV20-1|few
TGCAGTGCCCCCAACAGGGGGCTTGAGCAGTTCTTC
CSAPNRGLEQFF
>TRBJ2-3|15|.|TRBV2|few
TGTGCCAGCAGTGCGGGGGGCGGGGTGACAGATACGCAGTATTTT
CASSAGGGVTDTQYF
>TRBJ2-3|12|.|TRBV27|few
TGTGCCAGCAGTCTAAGCGCAGATACGCAGTATTTT
CASSLSADTQYF
>TRBJ2-7|16|.|TRBV30|few
TGTGCCTGGAGTGGTAGTCGGTACCTATGGACCTACGAGCAGTACTTC
CAWSGSRYLWTYEQYF
>TRBJ2-3|14|.|TRBV19|.
TGTGCCAGTAACGCCAACAGGGAAACAGATACGCAGTATTTT
CASNANRETDTQYF
>TRBJ1-5|14|.|TRBV2|.
TGTGCCAGCAAGTGGGGGGCCTCGGAGCAGCCCCAGCATTTT
CASKWGASEQPQHF
>TRBJ2-6|19|.|TRBV5-1|few
TGCGCCAGCAGCGGCGCGGGGCTCACCGTAAACTTTGGGGCCAACGTCCTGACTTTC
CASSGAGLTVNFGANVLTF
>TRBJ2-1|15|.|TRBV10-2|many
TGCGCCAGCAGTGGCACGGGTAGCGCCTACAATGAGCAGTTCTTC
CASSGTGSAYNEQFF
>TRBJ1-3|15|TRBD1|TRBV28|many
TGTGCCAGCAGTTTACAGGGGGCACCGGTGGACACCATATATTTT
CASSLQGAPVDTIYF
>TRBJ1-2|18|TRBD1|TRBV14|.
TGTGCCAGCAGCCCATCGGGACAGGGGGCTATCAGTAACTATGGCTACACCTTC
CASSPSGQGAISNYGYTF
>TRBJ2-1|12|.|TRBV27|few
TGTGCCAGCAAGTCCGGCTACAATGAGCAGTTCTTC
CASKSGYNEQFF
>TRBJ2-1|16|TRBD2|TRBV6-1|many
TGTGCCAGCACCATCGTTGGACTAGCGGGAAACAATGAGCAGTTCTTC
CASTIVGLAGNNEQFF
>TRBJ1-5|14|.|TRBV6-6|.
TGTGCCAGCAGTTACTCGAGCAGCAATCAGCCCCAGCATTTT
CASSYSSSNQPQHF
>TRBJ1-2|14|TRBD1|TRBV12-5|.
TGTGCTAGTGGTTTGGGACAGGGGGAAGATGGCTACACCTTC
CASGLGQGEDGYTF
>TRBJ2-5|15|.|TRBV10-3|few
TGTGCCATCAGTGCGTTACAGGGAGACTCGGAGACCCAGTACTTC
CAISALQGDSETQYF
>TRBJ1-1|14|TRBD1|TRBV30|.
TGTGCCTGGAGTGTGGGACAGGGAGGCACTGAAGCTTTCTTT
CAWSVGQGGTEAFF